This is a list of T cell receptor beta chains from one sample in a study of radiotherapy plus CTLA-4 blockade in lung cancer. Assay: immunoSEQ multiplex PCR; the TCRdb copy retains only in-frame clones and omits some. In the table there are 80,000 or so clones, around 81% of which are singletons. This specimen was peripheral blood, taken from a patient treated with radiotherapy plus ipilimumab. All receptors come from a human donor with non-small cell lung cancer who had a partial response to radiotherapy plus ipilimumab. Some clones in this sample may be carry-over from other donors' samples. The CDR3 runs from the conserved cysteine through the conserved F or W. A D gene is named only where the DNA matches it firmly. Some rows mark clone size as missing; the rest say once, few, many or name a class of expanded clone.

TRBJ1-6,-,TRBV5-1,16,-,TGCGCCAGCAGCAGGAGGGGGGGCGCCGGAAATTCACCCCTCCACTTT,CASSRRGGAGNSPLHF
TRBJ2-5,-,TRBV7-2,15,-,TGTGCCAGCAGCTTAGGGGGGGAAGTCCTAGAGACCCAGTACTTC,CASSLGGEVLETQYF
TRBJ1-1,many,TRBV28,11,-,TGTGCCAGCAGGAGAAACACTGAAGCTTTCTTT,CASRRNTEAFF
TRBJ2-2,-,TRBV10-1,16,TRBD1,TGCGCCAGCAGTGACCAAAGGACAGGCGGGACCGGGGAGCTGTTTTTT,CASSDQRTGGTGELFF
TRBJ1-2,-,TRBV6-6,14,-,TGTGCCAGCAGGCGGCGGGAGGAAGGGTATGGCTACACCTTC,CASRRREEGYGYTF
TRBJ2-7,-,TRBV7-2,14,TRBD2,TGTGCCAGCAGCTTTTCTAGCGGGCCCCACGAGCAGTACTTC,CASSFSSGPHEQYF
TRBJ2-7,-,TRBV6-1,14,TRBD1,TGTGCCAGCAGTGAATGGACAGGCTCCTACGAGCAGTACTTC,CASSEWTGSYEQYF
TRBJ1-3,-,TRBV13,16,-,TGTGCCAGCAGCTTAGGCCGTAGGGGGTTAGGGAACACCATATATTTT,CASSLGRRGLGNTIYF
TRBJ2-3,-,TRBV4-3,15,TRBD1,TGCGCCAGCAGCCAACAGGGGGCAAGGACAGATACGCAGTATTTT,CASSQQGARTDTQYF
TRBJ2-7,-,TRBV6-1,12,-,TGTGCCAGCAGCGGACTGTCACCGGGTCAGTACTTC,CASSGLSPGQYF
TRBJ1-6,many,TRBV5-8,15,TRBD1,TGTGCCAGCAGCTTGGCCCGGGACAGCAATTCACCCCTCCACTTT,CASSLARDSNSPLHF
TRBJ1-5,-,TRBV19,15,-,TGTGCCAGTAGTATAGTAAGAGCGGGGAATCAGCCCCAGCATTTT,CASSIVRAGNQPQHF
TRBJ2-7,-,TRBV19,14,TRBD1,TGTGCCAGTAGTCGGGACAGGGAGTCCTACGAGCAGTACTTC,CASSRDRESYEQYF
TRBJ1-1,-,TRBV5-4,14,TRBD1,TGTGCCAGTCATTCCCGGCAGGGGGCCCTAGGAGCTTTCTTT,CASHSRQGALGAFF
TRBJ1-2,-,TRBV7-9,12,TRBD1,TGTGCCAGCAGCAGGACAGGGCAGGGCTACACCTTC,CASSRTGQGYTF
TRBJ2-7,-,TRBV19,16,TRBD1,TGTGCCAGTAGTACCACCGCGGACAGGTGGTCCTACGAGCAGTACTTC,CASSTTADRWSYEQYF
TRBJ1-2,-,TRBV28,16,TRBD1,TGTGCCAGTCTCCCGCTTTTGACAGGGATAGACTATGGCTACACCTTC,CASLPLLTGIDYGYTF
TRBJ2-7,-,TRBV5-4,15,-,TGTGCCAGCAGCTTGGGTTCCGGACTTGTCTACGAGCAGTACTTC,CASSLGSGLVYEQYF
TRBJ2-1,-,TRBV29-1,12,-,TGCAGCGCTGGACAGCCTACAGGATATCGGTTCTTC,CSAGQPTGYRFF
TRBJ2-1,-,TRBV6-1,13,-,TGTGCCAGCAGTGGCTATCCGGGGTCTGTGCAGTTCTTC,CASSGYPGSVQFF
TRBJ2-1,-,TRBV5-1,13,-,TGCGCCAGCAGCTTGAGACTAGATAATGAGCAGTTCTTC,CASSLRLDNEQFF
TRBJ2-2,-,TRBV10-3,15,-,TGTGCCATCAGTGAGTACGGCGGGTCCACCGGGGAGCTGTTTTTT,CAISEYGGSTGELFF
TRBJ1-6,-,TRBV5-6,13,-,TGTGCCAGCAGCTTGGGAAGCAATTCACCCCTCCACTTT,CASSLGSNSPLHF
TRBJ2-1,-,TRBV4-1,12,-,TGCGCCAGCAGCGCGATATTTGGGGCGCAGTTCTTC,CASSAIFGAQFF
TRBJ2-2,-,TRBV9,13,-,TGTGCCCCAGACGGAAAGGGGACCGGGGAGCTGTTTTTT,CAPDGKGTGELFF
TRBJ2-4,-,TRBV7-8,15,-,TGTGCCAGCAGCCCCACAGGGATAGCCAAAAACATTCAGTACTTC,CASSPTGIAKNIQYF
TRBJ2-7,-,TRBV28,16,TRBD1,TGTGCCAGCAGTTTAAGGGGGCCAGGGGGTCGGCACGAGCAGTACTTC,CASSLRGPGGRHEQYF
TRBJ2-6,once,TRBV16,19,TRBD1,TGTGCCAGCAGCCAAGGGCCTGGACAGGCCAGCTCTGGGGCCAACGTCCTGACTTTC,CASSQGPGQASSGANVLTF
TRBJ2-3,-,TRBV2,13,TRBD2,TGTGCCACCGCTAGCGGCAGCACAGATACGCAGTATTTT,CATASGSTDTQYF
TRBJ2-3,-,TRBV6-5,12,-,TGTGCCAGCACCCAGACAGTAGATACGCAGTATTTT,CASTQTVDTQYF
TRBJ1-5,many,TRBV2,14,-,TGTGCCAGCAGTGTTACAGGAATCAATCAGCCCCAGCATTTT,CASSVTGINQPQHF
TRBJ2-5,-,TRBV7-6,15,-,TGTGCCAGCAGCTTAGCTCGAAGCCTGGTGGAGACCCAGTACTTC,CASSLARSLVETQYF